This passage covers 26 T cell receptor beta chains from one sample sequenced in a study of T cell responses to AZD1222 COVID-19 vaccine. Sequencing used immunoSEQ multiplex PCR; TCRdb keeps in-frame clones, though not all of them. The sample lists over 150,000 clones, about 85% occurring once. The material sequenced was peripheral blood, taken on day 0 of AZD1222 vaccination. All receptors come from an adult in good health.

This clone was detected a few times. This chain uses TRBV25-1 with TRBJ2-5; D gene unclear. Germline V gives CDR1 MGHDK, CDR2 SYGVNS. The CDR3 spans 13 residues. V was cut by 6 bases and J by 7 bases, with 15 bases left in between. CDR3 in amino acids: CASSQDGPLTQYF. The CDR3 DNA reads TGTGCCAGCAGCCAGGACGGACCGTTGACCCAGTACTTC.

The rearrangement joins TRBV2 to TRBJ1-1; no firm D call. In germline, CDR1 is SNHLY, CDR2 FYNNEI. V shed 7 bases and J shed 6 bases, with 18 bases lying between them. The CDR3 extends over 14 amino acids. The CDR3 DNA is TGTGCCAGCATGGTCCGCGGTAGTGGCCCTGAAGCTTTCTTT. Its translation is CASMVRGSGPEAFF.

The chain recombines TRBV15 with TRBJ2-5; 9 positions match TRBD1. The CDR3 consists of 15 residues. Germline V gene lookup returns CDR1 LNHNV and CDR2 YYDKDF (reference sequence). V lost 5 bases, J lost 2 bases, and 6 bases stayed unmatched. The CDR3 loop reads CATSRLGQGQETQYF. CDR3 nucleotides: TGTGCCACCAGCCGCCTGGGACAGGGACAAGAGACCCAGTACTTC. The full variable domain, completed using reference TRBV15 and TRBJ2-5, is DAMVIQNPRYQVTQFGKPVTLSCSQTLNHNVMYWYQQKSSQAPKLLFHYYDKDFNNEADTPDNFQSRRPNTSFCFLDIRSPGLGDTAMYLCATSRLGQGQETQYFGPGTRLLVL.

This clone occurred once. The chain employs TRBV18 and TRBJ2-5; perhaps TRBD1 as D (6 bases). Trimming removed 2 bases at V and 4 bases at J, with 14 bases between. CDR3 length: 15 amino acids. Germline lookup yields CDR1 KGHSH and CDR2 LQKENI. CDR3 nucleotide sequence: TGTGCCAGCTCACCAAGTAGTAAAGGGGGAGAGACCCAGTACTTC. This sequence encodes CASSPSSKGGETQYF.

The CDR3 loop reads CASSHREGQPQHF. The CDR3 nucleotides read TGTGCCAGCAGCCACAGGGAGGGACAGCCCCAGCATTTT. The J gene is TRBJ1-5, the V gene TRBV3-1 (or the pseudogene TRBV3-2); the D gene is possibly TRBD1 (5 bases). The germline V gene has CDR1 LGHDT and CDR2 YNNKEL (reference sequence). Trimming took 3 bases from V and 7 from J, leaving 10 bases between them. The CDR3 sequence is 13 residues long.

The count of this clone is one. The rearrangement links TRBV6-5 to TRBJ1-1; D possibly corresponds to TRBD1 (5 bases). The germline V and J ends were trimmed by 7 bases and 0 bases, with 15 bases remaining between them. Germline CDR1 reads MNHEY; CDR2 reads SVGAGI. The CDR3 length is 15 residues. The CDR3 is CASNPPGRLNTEAFF. CDR3 nucleotide sequence: TGTGCCAGCAACCCTCCGGGACGCTTGAACACTGAAGCTTTCTTT.

This chain links TRBV6-5 with TRBJ1-5; D remains ambiguous. Germline loops: CDR1 MNHEY, CDR2 SVGAGI. Trimming left V 2 bases short and J 11 bases short, with 13 bases between. CDR3 length: 13 residues. This CDR3 is CASSYEVAGTQHF. The CDR3 nucleotides are TGTGCCAGCAGTTACGAGGTCGCCGGGACCCAGCATTTT.

In this sample, this clone turned up once. The chain recombines TRBV6-6 with TRBJ1-2; D perhaps matches TRBD1 (6 bases). V lost 4 bases, J lost 3 bases, and 12 bases lay in between. CDR1 is MNHNY and CDR2 is SVGAGI in the germline V gene (reference sequence). This CDR3 has 14 amino acids. As DNA, the CDR3 is TGTGCCAGCAGTTCTCCAGGGGCAGACTATGGCTACACCTTC. Its protein product is CASSSPGADYGYTF.

This chain links TRBV5-1 with TRBJ1-2; D is perhaps TRBD1 (6 bases). The germline V gene has CDR1 SGHRS and CDR2 YFSETQ. There are 13 residues in the CDR3. Trimming removed 3 bases at V and 6 bases at J, with 12 bases between. Here the CDR3 DNA reads TGCGCCAGCAGCTGGGGGCAATCTAATGGCTACACCTTC. This translates into CASSWGQSNGYTF.

V and J are TRBV6-2 or TRBV6-3 and TRBJ2-7; 8 positions agree with TRBD1. Looked up from germline, CDR1 is MNHEY and CDR2 is SVGEGT. This CDR3 has 12 residues. Trimming took 5 bases from V and 9 from J; bases not matched to a gene: 6. CDR3: CASSPDRERQYF. For the CDR3, the DNA is TGTGCCAGCAGTCCGGACAGGGAGCGGCAGTACTTC.

The rearrangement links TRBV27 to TRBJ2-2, with a tentative D call TRBD2 (6 bases). With 5 bases removed from V and 4 bases from J, the gap between germline ends came to 14 bases. The V gene's germline CDR1 is MNHEY and CDR2 SMNVEV (reference sequence). There are 15 residues in the CDR3. The chain's CDR3 is CASSPRGAVTGELFF. CDR3 bases: TGTGCCAGCAGTCCCCGCGGGGCGGTCACCGGGGAGCTGTTTTTT.

The chain is built from TRBV5-1 and TRBJ2-1, with 9 bases that match TRBD1. V was pared by 0 bases and J by 6 bases, with 4 bases of the junction left unmatched. Germline V gene lookup returns CDR1 SGHRS and CDR2 YFSETQ. CDR3 size: 15 residues. The CDR3, as DNA: TGCGCCAGCAGCTTGGAGGGACAGGGCGTCAATGAGCAGTTCTTC. This encodes CASSLEGQGVNEQFF. Looking up the rest from reference TRBV5-1 and TRBJ2-1 gives the full variable domain: KAGVTQTPRYLIKTRGQQVTLSCSPISGHRSVSWYQQTPGQGLQFLFEYFSETQRNKGNFPGRFSGRQFSNSRSEMNVSTLELGDSALYLCASSLEGQGVNEQFFGPGTRLTVL.

The DNA of the CDR3 is TGTGCCAGCGGAACCTATAATTCACCCCTCCACTTT. Its translation: CASGTYNSPLHF. This chain links TRBV12-3 or TRBV12-4 with TRBJ1-6; D uncertain. The V gene lost 8 bases and the J gene lost 2 bases, with 4 bases spanning the gap. The CDR3 has 12 amino acids.

The chain joins TRBV19 to TRBJ2-7; D ambiguous. The CDR3 covers 14 residues. Trimming pared 3 bases from V and 5 bases from J, leaving 14 bases between. Germline-derived CDR1 and CDR2 are LNHDA and SQIVND (reference sequence). CDR3 DNA sequence: TGTGCCAGTAGTATTGCGCTGTTCCAAAACGAGCAGTACTTC. Translation gives CASSIALFQNEQYF.

The rearrangement uses TRBV29-1 and TRBJ1-2, with D unresolved. The germline CDR1 and CDR2 sequences are SQVTM and ANQGSEA. Trimming cost V 6 bases and J 0 bases, with 11 bases left between them. The CDR3 spans 13 residues. CDR3: CSVAGISNYGYTF. The CDR3 DNA follows: TGCAGCGTGGCCGGGATCTCTAACTATGGCTACACCTTC.

The rearrangement joins TRBV5-1 to TRBJ2-7, with TRBD1 as a possible D gene (5 bases). V dropped 1 base and J dropped 0 bases, with 11 bases sitting between them. Per the germline V gene, CDR1 is SGHRS and CDR2 is YFSETQ. This CDR3 region has 15 residues. The CDR3 is CASSLTTVSSYEQYF. CDR3 sequence (DNA): TGCGCCAGCAGCTTGACGACAGTAAGCTCCTACGAGCAGTACTTC.

This chain joins TRBV12-5 and TRBJ1-1, with a possible D match to TRBD1 (5 bases). The CDR3 covers 13 residues. V lost 6 bases and J lost 5, with 13 bases in between. Germline V lookup: CDR1 LGHNT, CDR2 FRNRAP. CDR3 loop: CASGRGLGTEAFF. The CDR3 DNA follows: TGTGCTAGTGGGAGGGGCCTGGGGACTGAAGCTTTCTTT.

This clone was counted once. The V call is TRBV27, the J call TRBJ2-7, with TRBD2 as a possible D gene (6 bases). V gave up 3 bases and J gave up 3 bases, with 15 bases separating them. The CDR3 spans 15 residues. The V gene's germline CDR1 is MNHEY and CDR2 SMNVEV (reference sequence). This CDR3 reads CASSLVGGSVYEQYF. The CDR3 bases are TGTGCCAGCAGTTTGGTTGGGGGGTCGGTCTACGAGCAGTACTTC.

In DNA form, the CDR3 reads TGTGCCAGCAGCCAAGACTGGAAGAATGAGCAGTTCTTC. Its translation is CASSQDWKNEQFF. The chain carries TRBV3-1 (or the pseudogene TRBV3-2) and TRBJ2-1, with D unresolved. In germline, CDR1 is LGHDT, CDR2 YNNKEL (reference sequence). There are 13 residues in the CDR3. The germline V and J ends were trimmed by 0 bases and 7 bases, with 7 bases remaining between them.

J is TRBJ2-7 and V is TRBV4-1; TRBD1 matches 10 bases. CDR3 length: 15 amino acids. V dropped 11 bases and J dropped 2; count of bases not matched to a gene: 12. The germline gives CDR1 MGHRA, CDR2 YSYEKL. The CDR3 DNA reads TGCGCCCGCCGGGGCCGGGACAGGGGTACCTACGAGCAGTACTTC. Encoded protein: CARRGRDRGTYEQYF.

The rearrangement joins TRBV3-1 (or the pseudogene TRBV3-2) to TRBJ2-3, with TRBD2 matching over 11 bases. Per the germline V gene, CDR1 is LGHDT and CDR2 is YNNKEL (reference sequence). V was clipped by 1 base and J by 7 bases; unmatched bases: 10. The CDR3 runs 17 residues. CDR3 sequence (DNA): TGTGCCAGCAGCCAAGCTCTAGCGGGGGGACTCGTTCATACGCAGTATTTT. It is translated as CASSQALAGGLVHTQYF.

Only one count was recorded for this clone. The genes are TRBV27 and TRBJ2-2, with a tentative D call TRBD2 (5 bases). In germline, CDR1 is MNHEY, CDR2 SMNVEV (reference sequence). The V end was cut by 3 bases, the J end by 5 bases, with 16 bases between. The CDR3 runs 16 residues. The CDR3 DNA sequence: TGTGCCAGCAGTTTCTCGACGGGAATAGGAACCGGGGAGCTGTTTTTT. Protein sequence: CASSFSTGIGTGELFF.

The V call is TRBV7-8, the J call TRBJ2-4; D is perhaps TRBD1 or TRBD2 (6 bases each). CDR3 length: 16 residues. Trimming took off 4 bases at V and 3 bases at J, with 16 bases between the two ends. CDR1 is SGHVS and CDR2 is FQNEAQ in the germline V gene. CDR3 amino acids: CASSSVGGFGKNIQYF. The CDR3 DNA reads as TGTGCCAGCAGCTCGGTGGGGGGCTTCGGCAAAAACATTCAGTACTTC.

The chain combines TRBV4-3 with TRBJ1-2; 10 nucleotides agree with TRBD1. V trimming: 3 bases; J trimming: 8 bases; junction bases outside the gene matches: 9. The CDR3 consists of 15 residues. Germline loops: CDR1 LGHNA, CDR2 YSLEER. CDR3 residues: CASSQPGQGFEGYTF. CDR3 DNA: TGCGCCAGCAGCCAGCCGGGACAGGGGTTTGAAGGCTACACCTTC.

This rearrangement joins TRBV18 to TRBJ1-2; no clear D. The CDR3 has 11 amino acids. V lost 6 bases and J 8 bases, leaving 10 bases between the germline ends. The V gene's germline CDR1 is KGHSH and CDR2 LQKENI. This chain's CDR3 is CASSAGGGYTF. CDR3 sequence (DNA): TGTGCCAGCTCGGCCGGCGGGGGCTACACCTTC.

V is TRBV5-1 and J is TRBJ1-1, with D hard to call. Germline lookup yields CDR1 SGHRS and CDR2 YFSETQ. There are 13 residues in the CDR3. Between the trimmed V and J ends, which lost 7 bases and 1 base, there was a span of 11 bases. The CDR3 bases are TGCGCCAGCTCTGAACAGCCGAACACTGAAGCTTTCTTT. Amino acid sequence: CASSEQPNTEAFF.